This T cell receptor (beta chain) was obtained from a study of shared T cell receptors in the human thymus. Assay used: immunoSEQ multiplex PCR; TCRdb lists only in-frame clones, some missing. There are approximately 730,000 clones in the sample; approximately 85% occur only once, and 0.008% to 0.011% lies in the top ten. Germline V gene data show CDR1 as MDHEN and CDR2 as SYDVKM. Trimming shortened V by 0 bases and J by 5 bases, and 20 bases separated the two germline ends. This CDR3 has 18 amino acids. These data were likewise used in another study, on human thymus T cells. From that paper: Corrective surgery for congenital heart defects was being performed on the healthy Finnish infants who served as donors. Corrective cardiac operations yielded the resected thymus tissue. Gene usage for V and J segments appeared biased in thymic and blood repertoires.

Sequenced material: thymocytes. The receptor was derived from a girl less than two years old with a congenital heart defect. The chain carries TRBV28 and TRBJ1-5; the D gene is possibly TRBD1 (6 bases). CDR3 residues: CASSLWGAGDLVYQPQHF. The CDR3 nucleotides read TGTGCCAGCAGTTTATGGGGGGCGGGGGACCTAGTTTATCAGCCCCAGCATTTT.